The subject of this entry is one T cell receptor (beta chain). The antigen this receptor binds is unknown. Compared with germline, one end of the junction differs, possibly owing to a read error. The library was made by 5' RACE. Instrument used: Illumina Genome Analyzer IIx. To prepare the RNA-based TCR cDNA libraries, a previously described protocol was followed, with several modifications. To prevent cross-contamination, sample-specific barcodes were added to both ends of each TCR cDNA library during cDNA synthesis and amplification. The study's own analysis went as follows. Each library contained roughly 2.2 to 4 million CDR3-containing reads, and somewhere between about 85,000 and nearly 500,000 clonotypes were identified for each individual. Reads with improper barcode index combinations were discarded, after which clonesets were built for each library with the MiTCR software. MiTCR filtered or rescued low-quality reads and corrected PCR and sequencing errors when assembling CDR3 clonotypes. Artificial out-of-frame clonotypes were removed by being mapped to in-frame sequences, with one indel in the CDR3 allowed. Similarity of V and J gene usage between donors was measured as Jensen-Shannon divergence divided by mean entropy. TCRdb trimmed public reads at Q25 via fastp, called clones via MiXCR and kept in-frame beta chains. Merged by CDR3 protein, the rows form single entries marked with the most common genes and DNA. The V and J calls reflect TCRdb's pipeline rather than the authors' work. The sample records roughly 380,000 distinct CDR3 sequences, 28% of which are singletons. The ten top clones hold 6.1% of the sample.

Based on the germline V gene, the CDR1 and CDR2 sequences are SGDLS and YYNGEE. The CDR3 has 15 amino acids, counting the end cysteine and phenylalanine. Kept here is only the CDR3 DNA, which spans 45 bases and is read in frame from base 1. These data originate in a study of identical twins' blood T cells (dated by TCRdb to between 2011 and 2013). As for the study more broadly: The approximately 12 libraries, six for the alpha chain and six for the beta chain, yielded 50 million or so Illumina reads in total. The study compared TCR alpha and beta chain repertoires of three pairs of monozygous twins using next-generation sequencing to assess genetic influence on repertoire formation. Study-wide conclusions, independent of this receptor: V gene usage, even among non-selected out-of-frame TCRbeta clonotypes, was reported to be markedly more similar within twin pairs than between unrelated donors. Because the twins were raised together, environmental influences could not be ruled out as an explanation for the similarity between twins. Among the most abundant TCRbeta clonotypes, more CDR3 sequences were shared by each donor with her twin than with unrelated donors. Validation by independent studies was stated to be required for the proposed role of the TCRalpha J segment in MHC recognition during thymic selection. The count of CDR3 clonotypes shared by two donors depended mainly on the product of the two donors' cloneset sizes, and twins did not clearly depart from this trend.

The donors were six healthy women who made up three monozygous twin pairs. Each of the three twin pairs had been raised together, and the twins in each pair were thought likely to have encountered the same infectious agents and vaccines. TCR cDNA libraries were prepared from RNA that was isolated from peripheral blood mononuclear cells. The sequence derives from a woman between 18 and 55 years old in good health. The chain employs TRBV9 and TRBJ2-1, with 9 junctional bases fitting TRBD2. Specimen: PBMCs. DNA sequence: TGTGCCGGCAGCGTATCTAGCGGGGCCTACAAGGAGCAGTTCTTC. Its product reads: CAGSVSSGAYKEQFF.